The clone carrying this TCR beta chain occurred a few times. Its antigen is currently unknown. The data were taken from a study of shared clonotypes between healthy human individuals. The study's findings and limits: There were few donors, and this limited the genetic and exposure-history diversity represented. In this cohort, only blood was sampled, and tissue repertoires likely differ.

Template amounts of roughly 300 ng DNA, tens of thousands of T cell genomes, were employed in unsorted PBMC replicate PCRs. Original handling: ImmunoSEQ output held junction-only sequences without quality scores, so filtering differed. Sequencing used immunoSEQ multiplex PCR; TCRdb keeps in-frame clones, though not all of them. The DNA gave D and trimming, while V, J and clone size come from that table. The sample includes fewer than 600,000 clones, around three quarters of them seen just once. Germline-derived CDR1 and CDR2 are MRHNA and SNTAGT. V gave up 5 bases and J gave up 6 bases, with 20 bases separating them. The CDR3 length is 16 residues.

This rearrangement joins TRBV6-4 to TRBJ2-4; TRBD2 is a possible D gene (7 bases). This TCR was sampled from a woman aged 35 to 49 in good health. Some clones in this sample may be carry-over from other donors' samples. The sequenced material came from PBMCs. CDR3 sequence: CASSPSGTEGGNIQYF. The CDR3 nucleotides read TGTGCCAGCAGTCCGAGCGGGACCGAAGGGGGAAACATTCAGTACTTC.